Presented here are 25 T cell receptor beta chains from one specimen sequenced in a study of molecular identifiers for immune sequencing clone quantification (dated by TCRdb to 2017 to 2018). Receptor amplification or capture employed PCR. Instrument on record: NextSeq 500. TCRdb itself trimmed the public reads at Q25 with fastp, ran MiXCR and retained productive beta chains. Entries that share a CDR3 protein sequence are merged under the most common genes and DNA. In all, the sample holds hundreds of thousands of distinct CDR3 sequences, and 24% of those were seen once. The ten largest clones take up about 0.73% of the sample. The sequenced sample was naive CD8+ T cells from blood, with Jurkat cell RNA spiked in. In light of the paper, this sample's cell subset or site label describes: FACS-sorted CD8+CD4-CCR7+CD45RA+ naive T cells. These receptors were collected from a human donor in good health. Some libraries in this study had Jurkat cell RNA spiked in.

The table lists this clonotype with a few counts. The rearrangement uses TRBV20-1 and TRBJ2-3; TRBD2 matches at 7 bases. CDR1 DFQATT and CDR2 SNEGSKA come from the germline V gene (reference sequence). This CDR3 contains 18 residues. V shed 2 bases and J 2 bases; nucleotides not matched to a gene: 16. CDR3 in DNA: TGCAGTGCTAGACAAGATCCCAGCGGGGAGTCCTTCACAGATACGCAGTATTTT. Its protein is CSARQDPSGESFTDTQYF.

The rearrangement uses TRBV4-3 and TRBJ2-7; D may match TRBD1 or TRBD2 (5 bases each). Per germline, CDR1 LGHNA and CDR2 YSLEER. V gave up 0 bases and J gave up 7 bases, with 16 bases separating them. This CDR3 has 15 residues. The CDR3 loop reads CASSQEGDRTREQYF. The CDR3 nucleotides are TGCGCCAGCAGCCAAGAAGGGGACCGAACCCGGGAGCAGTACTTC.

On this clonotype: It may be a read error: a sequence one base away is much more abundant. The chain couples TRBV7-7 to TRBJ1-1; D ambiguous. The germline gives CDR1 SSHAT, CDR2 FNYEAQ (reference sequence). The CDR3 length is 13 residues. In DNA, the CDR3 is TGTGTTAGCAGCCTTACACCGAACACTGAAGCTTTCTTT. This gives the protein CVSSLTPNTEAFF.

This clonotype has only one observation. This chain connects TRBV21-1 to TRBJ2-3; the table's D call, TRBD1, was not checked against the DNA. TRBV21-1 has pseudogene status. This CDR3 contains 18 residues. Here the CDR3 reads CASSKKGGGWGLTDTQYF. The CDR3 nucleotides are TGTGCCAGCAGCAAAAAAGGGGGGGGGTGGGGGCTAACAGATACGCAGTATTTT.

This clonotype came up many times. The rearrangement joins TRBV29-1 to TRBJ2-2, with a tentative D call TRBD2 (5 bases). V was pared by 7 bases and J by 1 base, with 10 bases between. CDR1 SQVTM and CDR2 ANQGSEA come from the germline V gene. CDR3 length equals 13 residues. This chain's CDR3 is CSGTSGNTGELFF. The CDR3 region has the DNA TGCAGCGGGACGAGCGGGAACACCGGGGAGCTGTTTTTT.

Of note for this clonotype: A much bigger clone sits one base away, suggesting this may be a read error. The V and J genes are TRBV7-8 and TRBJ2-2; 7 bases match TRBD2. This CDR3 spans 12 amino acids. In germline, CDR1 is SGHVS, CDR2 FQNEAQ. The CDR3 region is CASSLVSGELLF. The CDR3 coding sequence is TGTGCCAGCAGCTTAGTGAGCGGGGAGCTGCTTTTT.

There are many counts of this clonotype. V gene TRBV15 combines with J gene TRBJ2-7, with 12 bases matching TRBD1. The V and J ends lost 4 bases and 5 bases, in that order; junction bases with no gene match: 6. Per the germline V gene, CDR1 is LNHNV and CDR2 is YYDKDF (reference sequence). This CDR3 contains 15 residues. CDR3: CATSIGTGGINEQYF. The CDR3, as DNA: TGTGCCACCAGCATAGGGACAGGGGGCATCAACGAGCAGTACTTC.

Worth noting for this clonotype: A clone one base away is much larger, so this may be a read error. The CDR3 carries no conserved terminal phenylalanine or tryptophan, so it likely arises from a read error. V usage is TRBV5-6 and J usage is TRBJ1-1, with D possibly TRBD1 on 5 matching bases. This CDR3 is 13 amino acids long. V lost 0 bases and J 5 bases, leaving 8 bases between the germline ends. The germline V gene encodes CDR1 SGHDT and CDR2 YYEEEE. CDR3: CASSLGDVTEAFL. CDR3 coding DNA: TGTGCCAGCAGCTTGGGGGACGTAACTGAAGCTTTCCTT.

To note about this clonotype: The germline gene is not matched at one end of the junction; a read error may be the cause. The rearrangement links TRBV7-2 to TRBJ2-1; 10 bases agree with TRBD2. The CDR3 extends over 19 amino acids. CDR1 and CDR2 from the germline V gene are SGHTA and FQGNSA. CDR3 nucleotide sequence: TGTGCCAGCAGCTTAGCGGATATAGGACTAGCGGTCCCCTACAATGGGCAGTTCTTC. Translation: CASSLADIGLAVPYNGQFF.

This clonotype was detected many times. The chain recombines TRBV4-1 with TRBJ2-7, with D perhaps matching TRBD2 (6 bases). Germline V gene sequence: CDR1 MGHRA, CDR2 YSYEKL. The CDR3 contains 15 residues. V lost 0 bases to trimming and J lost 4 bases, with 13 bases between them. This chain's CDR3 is CASSQEFPGGYEQYF. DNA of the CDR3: TGCGCCAGCAGCCAAGAATTTCCCGGGGGATACGAGCAGTACTTC.

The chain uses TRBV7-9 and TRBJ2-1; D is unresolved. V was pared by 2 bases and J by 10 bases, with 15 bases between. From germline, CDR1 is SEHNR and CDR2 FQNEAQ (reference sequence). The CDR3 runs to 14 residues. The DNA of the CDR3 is TGTGCCAGCAGCTTAAGGGCGAGCGCGGACGAGCAGTTCTTC. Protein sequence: CASSLRASADEQFF.

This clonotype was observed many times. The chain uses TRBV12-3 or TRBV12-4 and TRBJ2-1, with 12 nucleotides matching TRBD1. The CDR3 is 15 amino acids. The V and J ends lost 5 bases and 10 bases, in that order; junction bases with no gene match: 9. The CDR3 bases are TGTGCCAGCAGTACCGGGACAGGGGGCACGGAAGAGCAGTTCTTC. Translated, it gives CASSTGTGGTEEQFF.

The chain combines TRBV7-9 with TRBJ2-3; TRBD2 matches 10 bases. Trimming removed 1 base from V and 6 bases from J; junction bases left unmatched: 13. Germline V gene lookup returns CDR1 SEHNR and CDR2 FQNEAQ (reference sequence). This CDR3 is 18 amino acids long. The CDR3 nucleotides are TGTGCCAGCAGCTTAGGAGGGGGAGCGGGAGGGCCGTTGGATACGCAGTATTTT. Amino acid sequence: CASSLGGGAGGPLDTQYF.

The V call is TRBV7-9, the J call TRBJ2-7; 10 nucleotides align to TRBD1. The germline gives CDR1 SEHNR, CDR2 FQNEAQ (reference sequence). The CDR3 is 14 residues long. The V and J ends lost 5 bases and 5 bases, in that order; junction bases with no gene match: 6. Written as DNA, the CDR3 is TGTGCCAGCAGCCCAGAGGACAGGGGGAACGAGCAGTACTTC. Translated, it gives CASSPEDRGNEQYF. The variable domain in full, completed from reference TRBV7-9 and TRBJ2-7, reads DTGVSQNPRHKITKRGQNVTFRCDPISEHNRLYWYRQTLGQGPEFLTYFQNEAQLEKSRLLSDRFSAERPKGSFSTLEIQRTEQGDSAMYLCASSPEDRGNEQYFGPGTRLTVT.

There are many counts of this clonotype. For the CDR3, the DNA is TGCGCCAGCAGCTCAACCGACTATTTGAAAGAGACCCAGTACTTC. The encoded protein is CASSSTDYLKETQYF. This chain uses TRBV5-1 with TRBJ2-5; D perhaps matches TRBD2 (5 bases). V dropped 3 bases and J dropped 3 bases, with 15 bases sitting between them. This CDR3 is 15 amino acids long. Germline-derived CDR1 and CDR2 are SGHRS and YFSETQ.

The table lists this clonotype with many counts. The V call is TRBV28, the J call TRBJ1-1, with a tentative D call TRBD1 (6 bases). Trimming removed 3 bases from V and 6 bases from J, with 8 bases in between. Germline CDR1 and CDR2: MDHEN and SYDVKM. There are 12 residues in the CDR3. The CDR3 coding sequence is TGTGCCAGCAGTTTCAGGACAGCTGAAGCTTTCTTT. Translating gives CASSFRTAEAFF.

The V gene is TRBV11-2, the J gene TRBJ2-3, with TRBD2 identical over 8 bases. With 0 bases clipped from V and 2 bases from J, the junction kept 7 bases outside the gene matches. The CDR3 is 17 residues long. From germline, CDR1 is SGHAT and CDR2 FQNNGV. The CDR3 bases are TGTGCCAGCAGCTTAGATATTAGCGGGGCTTACACAGATACGCAGTATTTT. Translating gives CASSLDISGAYTDTQYF.

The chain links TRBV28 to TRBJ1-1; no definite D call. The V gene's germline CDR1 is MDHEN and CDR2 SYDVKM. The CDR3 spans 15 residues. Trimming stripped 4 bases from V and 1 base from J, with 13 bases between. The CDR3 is CASSYWVSSNTEAFF. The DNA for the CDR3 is TGTGCCAGCAGTTACTGGGTATCTTCGAACACTGAAGCTTTCTTT.

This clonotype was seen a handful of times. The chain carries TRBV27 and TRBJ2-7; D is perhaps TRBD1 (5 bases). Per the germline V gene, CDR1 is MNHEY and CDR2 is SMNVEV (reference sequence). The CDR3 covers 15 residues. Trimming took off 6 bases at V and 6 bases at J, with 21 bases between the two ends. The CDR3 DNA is TGTGCCAGCAGCCTTAGGGGCCCGTCCTCTGTCGAGCAGTACTTC. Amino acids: CASSLRGPSSVEQYF.

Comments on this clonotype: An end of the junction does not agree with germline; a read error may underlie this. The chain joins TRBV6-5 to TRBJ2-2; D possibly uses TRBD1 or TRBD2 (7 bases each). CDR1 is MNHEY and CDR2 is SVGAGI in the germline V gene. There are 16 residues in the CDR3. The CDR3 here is CASSYPDREGTGELLF. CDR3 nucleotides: TGTGCCAGCAGTTACCCAGACAGGGAGGGAACCGGGGAGCTGTTATTT.

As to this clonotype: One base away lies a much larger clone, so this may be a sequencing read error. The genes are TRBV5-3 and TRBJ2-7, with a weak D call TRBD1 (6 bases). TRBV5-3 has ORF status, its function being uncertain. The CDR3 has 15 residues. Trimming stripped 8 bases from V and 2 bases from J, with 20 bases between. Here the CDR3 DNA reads TGTGCCAGCAACTTGGCTCGGGACATACCCTACGAGCAGTACTTC. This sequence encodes CASNLARDIPYEQYF.

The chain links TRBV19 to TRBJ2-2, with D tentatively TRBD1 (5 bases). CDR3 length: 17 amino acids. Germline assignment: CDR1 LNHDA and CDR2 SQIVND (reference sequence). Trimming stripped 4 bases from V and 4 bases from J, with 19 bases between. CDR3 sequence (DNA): TGTGCCAGTAGTACCCCGGCCAGGGCGTTTCCCACCGGGGAGCTGTTTTTT. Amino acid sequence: CASSTPARAFPTGELFF.

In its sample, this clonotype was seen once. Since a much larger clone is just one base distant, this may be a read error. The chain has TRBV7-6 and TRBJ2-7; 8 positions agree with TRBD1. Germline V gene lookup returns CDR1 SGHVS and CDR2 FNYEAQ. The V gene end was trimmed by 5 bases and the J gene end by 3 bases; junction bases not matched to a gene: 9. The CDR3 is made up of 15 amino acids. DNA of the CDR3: TGTGCCAGCAGCCGAGGACAGGGACGCTTCTACGAGCAGTACTTC. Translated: CASSRGQGRFYEQYF.

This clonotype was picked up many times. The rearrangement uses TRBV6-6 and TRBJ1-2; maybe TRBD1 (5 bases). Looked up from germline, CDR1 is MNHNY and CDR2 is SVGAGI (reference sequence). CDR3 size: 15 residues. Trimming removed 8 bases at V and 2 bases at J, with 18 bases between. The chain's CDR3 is CASSFDRLLNYGYTF. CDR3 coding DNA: TGTGCCAGCTCTTTCGACAGACTGCTAAACTATGGCTACACCTTC.

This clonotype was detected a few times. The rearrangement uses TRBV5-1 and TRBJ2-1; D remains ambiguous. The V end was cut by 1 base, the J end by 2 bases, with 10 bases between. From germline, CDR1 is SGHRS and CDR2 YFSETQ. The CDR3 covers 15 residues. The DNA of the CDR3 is TGCGCCAGCAGCTTGCGCCGGATCACCTACAATGAGCAGTTCTTC. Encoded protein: CASSLRRITYNEQFF.